This passage covers 9 T cell receptor beta chains from one sample sequenced in a study of siplizumab effects on memory and regulatory T cells. Some clones are missing from TCRdb's copy, which holds only in-frame ones; the method was immunoSEQ multiplex PCR. The data contain about 100,000 clones, approximately 94% of them singletons. Sequencing input: non-Treg CD4+ T cells sorted from blood. These TCRs come from a human donor in good health.

V and J are TRBV7-3 and TRBJ2-1; TRBD2 aligns across 9 bases. The junction had 9 bases not matched to a gene; V was cut back by 1 base and J by 11 bases. This CDR3 has 15 residues. Germline lookup yields CDR1 SGHTA and CDR2 FQGTGA. CDR3 in amino acids: CASSLRREGDPKQFF. The DNA of the CDR3 is TGTGCCAGCAGCTTAAGGCGGGAGGGTGATCCTAAGCAGTTCTTC.

The chain couples TRBV19 to TRBJ2-1; D is unresolved. V was clipped by 2 bases and J by 2 bases, with 13 bases between them. This CDR3 contains 16 residues. From germline, CDR1 is LNHDA and CDR2 SQIVND (reference sequence). This CDR3 reads CASSIFTPIAYNEQFF. Here the CDR3 DNA reads TGTGCCAGTAGTATATTTACGCCGATAGCCTACAATGAGCAGTTCTTC.

The chain combines TRBV15 with TRBJ2-1, with D possibly being TRBD2 (7 bases). The V end was cut by 0 bases, the J end by 6 bases, with 15 bases between. CDR3 length: 16 residues. CDR1 and CDR2 (germline): LNHNV, YYDKDF (reference sequence). The CDR3 spells CATSRDRGGDINEQFF. CDR3 DNA: TGTGCCACCAGCAGAGATAGGGGGGGCGATATCAATGAGCAGTTCTTC.

This rearrangement joins TRBV6-5 to TRBJ2-4; possibly TRBD2 for D (6 bases). The ends were cut back, 4 bases at V and 3 bases at J, with 13 bases in the middle. The V gene's germline CDR1 is MNHEY and CDR2 SVGAGI. The CDR3 spans 15 residues. The CDR3 DNA reads TGTGCCAGCAGTTCCGGAGGGACTGGCAAAAACATTCAGTACTTC. Translating gives CASSSGGTGKNIQYF.

V gene TRBV2 combines with J gene TRBJ2-1; TRBD2 matches at 10 bases. V lost 5 bases and J lost 7; bases outside the gene matches: 11. The CDR3 covers 16 residues. CDR1 SNHLY and CDR2 FYNNEI come from the germline V gene. The CDR3 reads CASSSPLAGVRNEQFF. CDR3 DNA sequence: TGTGCCAGCAGTTCCCCCCTAGCGGGAGTAAGAAATGAGCAGTTCTTC.

The chain joins TRBV11-3 to TRBJ2-7; the D gene is possibly TRBD1 (5 bases). The germline CDR1 and CDR2 sequences are SGHNT and YENEEA. This CDR3 has 14 amino acids. V was pared by 0 bases and J by 2 bases, with 8 bases between. Written as DNA, the CDR3 is TGTGCCAGCAGCTTAGAAGGGGCCGCCTACGAGCAGTACTTC. It yields the protein CASSLEGAAYEQYF. The variable domain in full, with the rest retrieved from reference TRBV11-3 and TRBJ2-7, is EAGVVQSPRYKIIEKKQPVAFWCNPISGHNTLYWYLQNLGQGPELLIRYENEEAVDDSQLPKDRFSAERLKGVDSTLKIQPAELGDSAVYLCASSLEGAAYEQYFGPGTRLTVT.

This clone occurred once. The chain joins TRBV7-9 to TRBJ1-1, with D possibly matching TRBD1 (5 bases). The CDR3 is 16 amino acids. Deletions cut 5 bases from V and 1 base from J, with 17 bases between. Germline values: CDR1 SEHNR, CDR2 FQNEAQ (reference sequence). The CDR3 reads CASSPKLGDANTEAFF. The CDR3 DNA reads TGTGCCAGCAGCCCGAAATTGGGGGATGCGAACACTGAAGCTTTCTTT.

The genes are TRBV5-1 and TRBJ2-2, with unresolved D. The germline V gene has CDR1 SGHRS and CDR2 YFSETQ. Between the trimmed V and J ends, which lost 2 bases and 3 bases, there was a span of 8 bases. The CDR3 is 14 amino acids. As DNA, the CDR3 is TGCGCCAGCAGCTTTTATGGCGACACCGGGGAGCTGTTTTTT. This gives the protein CASSFYGDTGELFF.

The rearrangement uses TRBV5-1 and TRBJ2-5; 11 positions agree with TRBD2. The junction had 6 bases not matched to a gene; V was cut back by 3 bases and J by 5 bases. The germline V gene encodes CDR1 SGHRS and CDR2 YFSETQ. CDR3 length: 15 amino acids. The chain's CDR3 is CASSSLAGAGETQYF. The CDR3 nucleotides read TGCGCCAGCAGCTCACTAGCGGGAGCGGGGGAGACCCAGTACTTC. Full variable domain (rest looked up from reference TRBV5-1 and TRBJ2-5): KAGVTQTPRYLIKTRGQQVTLSCSPISGHRSVSWYQQTPGQGLQFLFEYFSETQRNKGNFPGRFSGRQFSNSRSEMNVSTLELGDSALYLCASSSLAGAGETQYFGPGTRLLVL.